The 11 T cell receptor beta chains reported below all come from one sample, sequenced in a study of cytomegalovirus exposure and HLA in healthy donors. The PCR had 60 Vbeta and 13 Jbeta primers. Libraries were prepared by immunoSEQ multiplex PCR; TCRdb keeps only in-frame clonotypes and omits some of them. Of 160,000 or so clones detected, 70% to 90% appear once; the ten largest clones hold 2.3%. Sequencing was performed on PBMCs. These receptor sequences come from a young woman in good health and CMV-seronegative.

The chain uses TRBV7-9 and TRBJ1-6; no definite D call. The V end was cut by 5 bases, the J end by 7 bases, with 9 bases between. CDR1 and CDR2 from the germline V gene are SEHNR and FQNEAQ (reference sequence). The length of the CDR3 is 13 residues. For the CDR3, the DNA is TGTGCCAGCAGCACAACCGGGAATTCACCCCTCCACTTT. Translating it yields CASSTTGNSPLHF.

The V gene is TRBV13, the J gene TRBJ2-7; possibly TRBD2 for D (6 bases). There are 13 residues in the CDR3. Trimming shortened V by 6 bases and J by 6 bases, and 15 bases separated the two germline ends. Per the germline V gene, CDR1 is PRHDT and CDR2 is FYEKMQ (reference sequence). The CDR3 DNA is TGTGCCAGCAGTTTAACGGGAGTTGTCGAGCAGTACTTC. As protein: CASSLTGVVEQYF.

This clone was observed once. The chain recombines TRBV7-9 with TRBJ2-4; 9 nucleotides match TRBD1. Germline CDR1 and CDR2: SEHNR and FQNEAQ (reference sequence). This CDR3 is built from 18 residues. J gave up 3 bases and V 4 bases, and 13 bases lay outside the gene matches. For the CDR3, the DNA is TGTGCCAGCAGCTGGCGGACAGGGGTAGGGTGGGGCAAAAACATTCAGTACTTC. Translating it yields CASSWRTGVGWGKNIQYF.

The rearrangement joins TRBV9 to TRBJ2-5; 9 bases match TRBD2. From germline, CDR1 is SGDLS and CDR2 YYNGEE. The V and J ends lost 0 bases and 2 bases, in that order; junction bases with no gene match: 5. CDR3 length: 16 residues. This CDR3 is CASSVAAGGTQETQYF. The CDR3 coding sequence is TGTGCCAGCAGCGTAGCAGCGGGGGGAACACAAGAGACCCAGTACTTC.

The chain couples TRBV7-9 to TRBJ1-2, with TRBD1 matching over 7 bases. J was trimmed by 0 bases and V by 4 bases; bases with no gene match: 5. Germline CDR1 SEHNR, CDR2 FQNEAQ (reference sequence). CDR3 length: 15 residues. This CDR3 reads CASSSSGQTNYGYTF. The CDR3 coding sequence is TGTGCCAGCAGCTCGTCGGGACAGACTAACTATGGCTACACCTTC.

This clone has a handful of counts. The rearrangement links TRBV12-5 to TRBJ2-1; 7 bases map to TRBD1. This CDR3 contains 16 residues. Germline CDR1 reads LGHNT; CDR2 reads FRNRAP. With V trimmed by 0 bases and J by 5 bases, 7 bases remained unmatched. CDR3 region: CASGLVLGQGDNEQFF. CDR3 coding DNA: TGTGCTAGTGGTTTGGTATTGGGGCAGGGGGACAATGAGCAGTTCTTC.

V and J are TRBV5-1 and TRBJ2-7; TRBD1 matches at 12 bases. This CDR3 has 16 amino acids. V was pared by 0 bases and J by 2 bases, with 3 bases of the junction left unmatched. Germline CDR1 SGHRS, CDR2 YFSETQ. This chain's CDR3 is CASSLEGQGAAYEQYF. The CDR3 DNA sequence: TGCGCCAGCAGCTTGGAGGGACAGGGGGCCGCCTACGAGCAGTACTTC.

The chain uses TRBV19 and TRBJ1-2, with D possibly being TRBD1 (5 bases). This CDR3 region has 15 residues. V lost 3 bases and J lost 4, with 15 bases in between. Germline CDR1 and CDR2: LNHDA and SQIVND (reference sequence). CDR3 sequence: CASSIGGAGVYGYTF. CDR3 DNA sequence: TGTGCCAGTAGTATCGGCGGGGCGGGGGTCTATGGCTACACCTTC.

The gene calls are TRBV5-4 and TRBJ1-2; weak D call: TRBD1 (5 bases). The CDR3 loop spans 16 amino acids. Germline lookup yields CDR1 SGHNT and CDR2 YYREEE (reference sequence). V lost 0 bases and J lost 4, with 16 bases in between. For the CDR3, the DNA is TGTGCCAGCAGCTTGGGGCAGGGATCCTTGGGCTATGGCTACACCTTC. It codes for CASSLGQGSLGYGYTF.

This clone was observed a handful of times. CDR3: CASRLPATYEQYF. The CDR3 DNA is TGCGCCAGCAGACTCCCAGCGACCTACGAGCAGTACTTC. The genes are TRBV5-1 and TRBJ2-7; no firm D call. Germline CDR1 is SGHRS and CDR2 is YFSETQ. The V and J ends lost 5 bases and 2 bases respectively, with 11 bases between them. The CDR3 extends over 13 amino acids.

The chain carries TRBV19 and TRBJ1-2; weak D call: TRBD1 (5 bases). The CDR3 has 16 amino acids. V was clipped by 3 bases and J by 0 bases, with 14 bases between them. Per germline, CDR1 LNHDA and CDR2 SQIVND (reference sequence). Here the CDR3 DNA reads TGTGCCAGTAGTATTGGGATCTCGACAGCTAACTATGGCTACACCTTC. Amino acids: CASSIGISTANYGYTF.